Shown below are 9 T cell receptor beta chains from a single sample sequenced in a study of chemoradiotherapy in HPV16-positive cancers. The repertoire was sequenced with immunoSEQ multiplex PCR; TCRdb's copy has only in-frame clones and lacks some. Among 10,000 or so clones listed, more than 65% were seen once. The specimen was blood, collected from a patient who underwent chemoradiotherapy. The receptors derive from a human donor with HPV-associated anogenital cancer.

The V gene is TRBV5-4, the J gene TRBJ1-2, with D hard to call. Germline V gene sequence: CDR1 SGHNT, CDR2 YYREEE (reference sequence). Trimming cost V 0 bases and J 3 bases, with 12 bases left between them. The CDR3 spans 15 residues. The CDR3 sequence: CASSLEFFPYYGYTF. CDR3 bases: TGTGCCAGCAGCTTGGAATTCTTTCCTTACTATGGCTACACCTTC.

This chain uses TRBV7-9 with TRBJ2-2, with 8 bases that match TRBD1. CDR1 is SEHNR, CDR2 FQNEAQ, per germline (reference sequence). This CDR3 is 16 amino acids long. V dropped 5 bases and J dropped 1; count of bases not matched to a gene: 6. In DNA form, the CDR3 reads TGTGCCAGCAGCCTACCGGGACAGGTGAACACCGGGGAGCTGTTTTTT. Translating gives CASSLPGQVNTGELFF.

The chain combines TRBV6-1 with TRBJ2-7, with no clear D. CDR1 and CDR2 from the germline V gene are MNHNS and SASEGT. The CDR3 contains 14 residues. V shed 0 bases and J shed 0 bases, with 6 bases lying between them. The CDR3 protein is CASSEAVSSYEQYF. The CDR3 region has the DNA TGTGCCAGCAGTGAAGCGGTGAGCTCCTACGAGCAGTACTTC.

This sequence joins TRBV4-1 and TRBJ1-5, with D perhaps TRBD1 (6 bases). Trimming removed 3 bases from V and 3 bases from J, with 27 bases in between. Per the germline V gene, CDR1 is MGHRA and CDR2 is YSYEKL. The CDR3 sequence is 20 residues long. The CDR3 sequence is CASSQEPPTTGRYNNQPQHF. In nucleotides, the CDR3 is TGCGCCAGCAGCCAGGAGCCACCTACTACAGGGCGGTATAACAATCAGCCCCAGCATTTT.

The chain joins TRBV7-9 to TRBJ2-2; D not certain. Germline V gene lookup returns CDR1 SEHNR and CDR2 FQNEAQ (reference sequence). This CDR3 comprises 10 residues. V was pared by 8 bases and J by 4 bases, with 2 bases between. This CDR3 reads CASGTGELFF. For the CDR3, the DNA is TGTGCCAGCGGCACCGGGGAGCTGTTTTTT. Full variable domain (outside the CDR3, taken from reference TRBV7-9 and TRBJ2-2): DTGVSQNPRHKITKRGQNVTFRCDPISEHNRLYWYRQTLGQGPEFLTYFQNEAQLEKSRLLSDRFSAERPKGSFSTLEIQRTEQGDSAMYLCASGTGELFFGEGSRLTVL.

This clone was recorded once. The rearrangement uses TRBV7-9 and TRBJ1-2; weak D call: TRBD1 (6 bases). Trimming cost V 4 bases and J 6 bases, with 18 bases left between them. Germline V gene data show CDR1 as SEHNR and CDR2 as FQNEAQ (reference sequence). CDR3 length equals 15 residues. The CDR3 DNA sequence: TGTGCCAGCAGCTCCCACTCCGACAGGATCCATGGCTACACCTTC. As protein: CASSSHSDRIHGYTF.

This clone was seen just once. The chain recombines TRBV30 with TRBJ2-1; tentative D call: TRBD1 (6 bases). The CDR3 runs to 15 residues. Looked up from germline, CDR1 is GTSNPN and CDR2 is SVGIG (reference sequence). The germline V and J ends were trimmed by 3 bases and 6 bases, with 18 bases remaining between them. The CDR3: CAWRDTGKLSNEQFF. The DNA for the CDR3 is TGTGCCTGGAGGGACACAGGGAAGCTGAGCAATGAGCAGTTCTTC. The full variable domain, its missing parts supplied by reference TRBV30 and TRBJ2-1, is SQTIHQWPATLVQPVGSPLSLECTVEGTSNPNLYWYRQAAGRGLQLLFYSVGIGQISSEVPQNLSASRPQDRQFILSSKKLLLSDSGFYLCAWRDTGKLSNEQFFGPGTRLTVL.

The chain has TRBV19 and TRBJ1-2, with 7 positions matching TRBD1. The V segment lost 5 bases and the J segment 4 bases; nucleotides outside the gene matches: 13. Germline CDR1 reads LNHDA; CDR2 reads SQIVND (reference sequence). The CDR3 is made up of 16 amino acids. CDR3 amino acids: CASSSPGQPAGYGYTF. The CDR3 DNA reads TGTGCCAGTAGTTCCCCGGGACAGCCCGCTGGCTATGGCTACACCTTC.

With regard to this clone: This sample includes further DNA sequences coding for the same CDR3. The chain recombines TRBV7-2 with TRBJ1-5; D possibly corresponds to TRBD1 (5 bases). Trimming took 1 base from V and 0 from J, leaving 10 bases between them. This CDR3 contains 16 residues. Germline V gives CDR1 SGHTA, CDR2 FQGNSA. CDR3 nucleotide sequence: TGTGCCAGCAGCTTAGTCTGGGGCCGTAGCAATCAGCCCCAGCATTTT. This codes for CASSLVWGRSNQPQHF. Full variable domain (remainder filled in from reference TRBV7-2 and TRBJ1-5): GAGVSQSPSNKVTEKGKDVELRCDPISGHTALYWYRQSLGQGLEFLIYFQGNSAPDKSGLPSDRFSAERTGGSVSTLTIQRTQQEDSAVYLCASSLVWGRSNQPQHFGDGTRLSIL.